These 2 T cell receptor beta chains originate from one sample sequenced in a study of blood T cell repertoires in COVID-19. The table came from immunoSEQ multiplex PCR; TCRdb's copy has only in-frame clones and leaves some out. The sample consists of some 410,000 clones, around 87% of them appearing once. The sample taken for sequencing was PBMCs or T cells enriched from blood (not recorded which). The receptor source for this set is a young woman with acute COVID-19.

CDR3 sequence (DNA): TGTGCCAGCAGCTTTAGCGGGGGGGCGAGCGAGCAGTACTTC. It codes for CASSFSGGASEQYF. The chain recombines TRBV7-3 with TRBJ2-7, with 11 bases aligning to TRBD2. Trimming removed 3 bases from V and 6 bases from J; junction bases left unmatched: 4. The CDR3 spans 14 residues. Germline assignment: CDR1 SGHTA and CDR2 FQGTGA.

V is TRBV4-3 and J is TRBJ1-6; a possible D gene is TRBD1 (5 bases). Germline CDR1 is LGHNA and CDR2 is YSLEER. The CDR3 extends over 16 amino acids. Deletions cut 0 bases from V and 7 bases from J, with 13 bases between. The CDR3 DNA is TGCGCCAGCAGCCAAGAACCAGGGTTGTACAATTCACCCCTCCACTTT. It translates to CASSQEPGLYNSPLHF.